The clone carrying this T cell receptor (beta chain) was detected only a few times. Its specificity is not known. This sample was included in a study of blood T cells in healthy people across ages. For the study at large: Template switching retrieved approximately one barcoded beta molecule for each two T cells. Regarding the study as a whole: Diversity of TCR beta correlated strongly with naive T cell percentage. When set beside aged donors, long-lived donors presented more naive CD4+ cells and higher diversity.

Germline CDR1 and CDR2: MDHEN and SYDVKM. This CDR3 region has 15 residues. V lost 7 bases, J lost 3 bases, and 18 bases lay in between. Using a J-beta primer mix together with a sample-barcoded 5' primer, a second PCR was run for roughly 6 to 12 cycles. The authors tagged each cDNA molecule using a template-switch adaptor with 12 random nucleotides. Via MiXCR, TCRdb re-called the 5' RACE reads, giving one row per CDR3 protein. The repertoire holds 1.5 million to 2 million distinct CDR3 sequences, with around 50% as singletons. What was sequenced was blood. The chain is built from TRBV28 and TRBJ2-5; D is perhaps TRBD1 (5 bases). The receptor was isolated from a woman in her forties in good health. The CDR3 bases are TGTGCCAGCACCTCCAGGGTGTTCCGGGAAGAGACCCAGTACTTC. It codes for CASTSRVFREETQYF.